The clone carrying this TCR beta chain was detected a few times. Its antigen is undetermined. These data belong to a study of identical twins. General study results and limits: Donors were not followed over many years; analysis was cross-sectional. Beta out-of-frame sequences showed weaker excess twin sharing.

Germline V gene data show CDR1 as SQVTM and CDR2 as ANQGSEA. Trimming took 7 bases from V and 3 from J; bases not matched to a gene: 7. This CDR3 region has 14 residues. Template switching added a universal primer site; cDNA carried unique molecular identifiers. TCRdb fed the 5' RACE reads into MiXCR, producing one record per CDR3 protein. The sample lists around 100,000 distinct CDR3 sequences; 5.5% to 7% were seen once. Specimen: memory T cells sorted from blood. This sequence was found in a woman aged 45-60 years in good health. This chain uses TRBV29-1 with TRBJ2-1; 9 bases are shared with TRBD2. The CDR3 nucleotides read TGCAGCGCGCTTACTAGCGGGCTCTACAATGAGCAGTTCTTC. It translates to CSALTSGLYNEQFF.